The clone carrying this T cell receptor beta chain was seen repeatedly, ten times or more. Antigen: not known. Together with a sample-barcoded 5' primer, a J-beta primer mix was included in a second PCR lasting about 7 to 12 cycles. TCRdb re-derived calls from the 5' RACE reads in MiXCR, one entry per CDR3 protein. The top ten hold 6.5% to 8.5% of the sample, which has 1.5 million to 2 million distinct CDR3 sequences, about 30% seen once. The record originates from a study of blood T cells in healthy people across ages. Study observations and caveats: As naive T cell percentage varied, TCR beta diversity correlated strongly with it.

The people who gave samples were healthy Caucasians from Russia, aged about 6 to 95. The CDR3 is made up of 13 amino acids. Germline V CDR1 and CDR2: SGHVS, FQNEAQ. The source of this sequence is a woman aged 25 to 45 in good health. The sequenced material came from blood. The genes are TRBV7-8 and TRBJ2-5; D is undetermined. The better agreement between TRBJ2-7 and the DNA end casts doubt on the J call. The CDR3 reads CASSLTWGYEQYF. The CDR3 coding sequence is TGTGCCAGCAGCCTGACCTGGGGATACGAGCAGTACTTC.